This T cell receptor beta chain was identified during a study of T cell responses to AZD1222 COVID-19 vaccine. General study points: The sample set comprised mostly white British donors with more females, and clonal diversity was possibly underestimated. Just five to seven people given AZD1222 tested seropositive at baseline.

The method was immunoSEQ multiplex PCR; TCRdb's version includes in-frame clones alone and lacks a portion of them. The sample lists 150,000 or so clones; around 90% were seen once. For this clone: Antigen: not known.

This CDR3 comprises 16 residues. Germline loops: CDR1 MNHEY, CDR2 SVGEGT. V lost 2 bases, J lost 5 bases, and 18 bases lay in between. The source was peripheral blood, collected 28 days after the second AZD1222 dose. This TCR came from an adult who received the AZD1222 COVID-19 vaccine. The rearrangement links TRBV6-2 or TRBV6-3 to TRBJ2-5; D might be TRBD1 (7 bases). CDR3 DNA: TGTGCCAGCAGTTACGGGGACAGCCCTGGGAGGGAGACCCAGTACTTC. Protein: CASSYGDSPGRETQYF.